One and the same sample provided the 29 T cell receptor beta chains below, sequenced in a study of cytomegalovirus exposure and HLA in healthy donors. This PCR relied on a set of 60 Vbeta primers and 13 Jbeta primers. Only in-frame clones appear in the TCRdb table, and some are missing; sequencing was by immunoSEQ multiplex PCR. The data contain 90,000 to 120,000 clones, about 80% of them seen just once; the ten biggest clones take up more than 1.5%. The sample taken for sequencing was PBMCs. All receptors come from a woman between 40 and 50 years old in good health and CMV-seronegative.

The rearrangement joins TRBV13 to TRBJ2-3, with 7 bases that match TRBD2. CDR1 PRHDT and CDR2 FYEKMQ come from the germline V gene (reference sequence). The CDR3 spans 15 residues. The J segment lost 4 bases and the V segment lost 6 bases, leaving 10 bases of the junction unmatched. The CDR3 DNA follows: TGTGCCAGCAGTTTGGGAGGGGCTCTGGCAGATACGCAGTATTTT. It is translated as CASSLGGALADTQYF.

The chain is built from TRBV5-4 and TRBJ2-7; the match to TRBD1 covers 8 bases. Germline CDR1 and CDR2: SGHNT and YYREEE (reference sequence). V was clipped by 4 bases and J by 3 bases; unmatched bases: 9. The CDR3 extends over 15 amino acids. Here the CDR3 reads CASSPWTGRNYEQYF. The CDR3, as DNA: TGTGCCAGCAGCCCCTGGACAGGGAGGAACTACGAGCAGTACTTC.

The gene calls are TRBV19 and TRBJ1-1, with TRBD1 identical over 8 bases. CDR3 length: 17 amino acids. Germline V gene sequence: CDR1 LNHDA, CDR2 SQIVND (reference sequence). After removal of 10 bases from V and 5 bases from J, the junction contained 21 bases not matched to a gene. CDR3 sequence reads: CATISLRTGRVRTEAFF. Here the CDR3 DNA reads TGTGCCACCATCTCCTTGAGGACAGGGAGGGTCCGGACTGAAGCTTTCTTT.

The genes are TRBV6-5 and TRBJ1-2, with D uncertain. Germline-derived CDR1 and CDR2 are MNHEY and SVGAGI. The CDR3 is 14 amino acids. V was clipped by 0 bases and J by 3 bases, with 8 bases between them. CDR3 protein: CASSYSSSDYGYTF. CDR3 DNA sequence: TGTGCCAGCAGTTACTCTTCGAGTGACTATGGCTACACCTTC.

This clone was observed once. This sequence joins TRBV25-1 and TRBJ1-1; D is unresolved. The CDR3 totals 11 residues. Per the germline V gene, CDR1 is MGHDK and CDR2 is SYGVNS. Trimming stripped 8 bases from V and 3 bases from J, with 7 bases between. The CDR3 region has the DNA TGTGCCAGCCTCTCCTACACTGAAGCTTTCTTT. Translated: CASLSYTEAFF.

This CDR3 reads CASSLTGLIYEQFF. CDR3 coding DNA: TGTGCCAGCAGCTTGACCGGACTTATATATGAGCAGTTCTTC. This sequence joins TRBV5-4 and TRBJ2-1; tentatively, D is TRBD2 (5 bases). The CDR3 consists of 14 residues. From germline, CDR1 is SGHNT and CDR2 YYREEE (reference sequence). Between the trimmed V and J ends, which lost 1 base and 8 bases, there was a span of 13 bases.

This rearrangement joins TRBV5-1 to TRBJ2-2; the match to TRBD2 covers 8 bases. Germline-derived CDR1 and CDR2 are SGHRS and YFSETQ. The junction had 4 bases not matched to a gene; V was cut back by 0 bases and J by 0 bases. This CDR3 is built from 17 residues. The CDR3 reads CASSLVAGLANTGELFF. CDR3 bases: TGCGCCAGCAGCTTGGTAGCGGGACTAGCGAACACCGGGGAGCTGTTTTTT. The whole variable domain, filled in from reference TRBV5-1 and TRBJ2-2, reads KAGVTQTPRYLIKTRGQQVTLSCSPISGHRSVSWYQQTPGQGLQFLFEYFSETQRNKGNFPGRFSGRQFSNSRSEMNVSTLELGDSALYLCASSLVAGLANTGELFFGEGSRLTVL.

V usage is TRBV13 and J usage is TRBJ1-3, with no clear D. The V and J ends lost 6 bases and 8 bases respectively, with 11 bases between them. CDR1 and CDR2 from the germline V gene are PRHDT and FYEKMQ (reference sequence). This CDR3 is 12 amino acids long. CDR3 sequence (DNA): TGTGCCAGCAGTGTGGGCACGGACACCATATATTTT. This gives the protein CASSVGTDTIYF.

The J gene is TRBJ2-1, the V gene TRBV7-2; 9 nucleotides line up with TRBD2. With 4 bases clipped from V and 4 bases from J, the junction kept 17 bases outside the gene matches. This CDR3 region has 19 residues. CDR1 is SGHTA, CDR2 FQGNSA, per germline. In DNA, the CDR3 is TGTGCCAGCAGCTGGAAGACTAGCGGTTATACGGGTATATACAATGAGCAGTTCTTC. This sequence encodes CASSWKTSGYTGIYNEQFF.

Comments on this clone: At one end the junction does not follow the germline gene, possibly because of a read error. This rearrangement joins TRBV29-1 to TRBJ1-1; D unclear. Germline values: CDR1 SQVTM, CDR2 ANQGSEA. This CDR3 comprises 8 residues. The CDR3 nucleotides are TGCAGCTCGGTCGGCGGATCTTTT. Translated: CSSVGGSF. The variable domain in full, completed from reference TRBV29-1 and TRBJ1-1, reads SAVISQKPSRDICQRGTSLTIQCQVDSQVTMMFWYRQQPGQSLTLIATANQGSEATYESGFVIDKFPISRPNLTFSTLTVSNMSPEDSSIYLCSSVGGSFGQGTRLTVV.

V is TRBV5-4 and J is TRBJ2-5, with TRBD2 matching 7 bases. CDR1 SGHNT and CDR2 YYREEE come from the germline V gene (reference sequence). This CDR3 region has 17 residues. V shed 3 bases and J 3 bases; nucleotides not matched to a gene: 14. The CDR3 loop is CASSSLGVLRGEETQYF. The CDR3 nucleotides are TGTGCCAGCAGCTCCCTTGGGGTCCTCCGGGGGGAAGAGACCCAGTACTTC.

This clone has more than one count but fewer than ten. The CDR3 nucleotides read TGTGCCAGCAGTGAAGCTAGCAATCAGCCCCAGCATTTT. It specifies CASSEASNQPQHF. The chain recombines TRBV6-4 with TRBJ1-5; D remains unclear. V gave up 3 bases and J gave up 0 bases, with 3 bases separating them. Per germline, CDR1 MRHNA and CDR2 SNTAGT. The CDR3 extends over 13 amino acids.

This clone was counted between two and nine times. The rearrangement uses TRBV5-6 and TRBJ2-1; 7 nucleotides line up with TRBD2. Germline V lookup: CDR1 SGHDT, CDR2 YYEEEE. V dropped 1 base and J dropped 16; count of bases not matched to a gene: 8. The CDR3 is made up of 12 amino acids. CDR3 DNA: TGTGCCAGCAGCTTGATGGCGGGAGTAGGCTTCTTC. It codes for CASSLMAGVGFF.

The V call is TRBV4-1, the J call TRBJ2-1; 10 bases agree with TRBD2. CDR3 length: 16 residues. CDR1 is MGHRA, CDR2 YSYEKL, per germline. V shed 4 bases and J 0 bases; nucleotides not matched to a gene: 3. The CDR3 reads CASSPAGGPSYNEQFF. In nucleotides, the CDR3 is TGCGCCAGCAGCCCAGCGGGAGGGCCCTCCTACAATGAGCAGTTCTTC.

The CDR3 here is CASSYRGLPHSPLHF. CDR3 sequence (DNA): TGTGCCAGCAGTTATCGGGGATTACCTCATTCACCCCTCCACTTT. V and J are TRBV6-6 and TRBJ1-6; no firm D call. The germline gives CDR1 MNHNY, CDR2 SVGAGI (reference sequence). V lost 3 bases to trimming and J lost 8 bases, with 14 bases between them. The CDR3 has 15 residues.

The genes are TRBV28 and TRBJ2-5, with 7 bases matching TRBD1. The V segment lost 2 bases and the J segment 3 bases; nucleotides outside the gene matches: 12. Germline CDR1 reads MDHEN; CDR2 reads SYDVKM. This CDR3 spans 17 amino acids. The CDR3 region has the DNA TGTGCCAGCAGTTTAACCTCACCGGGACAGAGGGAAGAGACCCAGTACTTC. It encodes CASSLTSPGQREETQYF.

This clone was detected only once. This chain links TRBV29-1 with TRBJ1-1, with 9 bases identical to TRBD1. Losses at the gene ends were 7 bases for V and 4 bases for J; bases not matched to a gene: 10. Germline V lookup: CDR1 SQVTM, CDR2 ANQGSEA. This CDR3 contains 14 residues. CDR3 loop: CSGTRTGAATEAFF. The CDR3 region has the DNA TGCAGCGGAACTCGGACAGGGGCAGCCACTGAAGCTTTCTTT. The full variable domain, in which reference TRBV29-1 and TRBJ1-1 provide the parts outside the CDR3, is SAVISQKPSRDICQRGTSLTIQCQVDSQVTMMFWYRQQPGQSLTLIATANQGSEATYESGFVIDKFPISRPNLTFSTLTVSNMSPEDSSIYLCSGTRTGAATEAFFGQGTRLTVV.

This rearrangement joins TRBV7-3 to TRBJ2-4; TRBD1 might be the D (5 bases). Trimming took 5 bases from V and 8 from J, leaving 22 bases between them. Germline CDR1 reads SGHTA; CDR2 reads FQGTGA. The CDR3 consists of 16 residues. CDR3 nucleotides: TGTGCCAGCAGCCCCCGCACGCAGTACAGGTCTTACATTCAGTACTTC. Its translation: CASSPRTQYRSYIQYF.

The V and J genes are TRBV7-2 and TRBJ2-7; 7 bases are shared with TRBD2. The CDR3 is 14 amino acids. Looked up from germline, CDR1 is SGHTA and CDR2 is FQGNSA. After removal of 5 bases from V and 5 bases from J, the junction contained 9 bases not matched to a gene. Written as DNA, the CDR3 is TGTGCCAGCAGCCTTTCGCGGGGGAGTAACGAGCAGTACTTC. This encodes CASSLSRGSNEQYF.

This sequence joins TRBV29-1 and TRBJ2-7; 8 bases are shared with TRBD2. CDR3 size: 14 residues. Germline assignment: CDR1 SQVTM and CDR2 ANQGSEA. V shed 6 bases and J 6 bases; nucleotides not matched to a gene: 13. The CDR3 DNA follows: TGCAGCGTCGAACTTACCGGGACTAGGCGCGAGCAGTACTTC. The encoded protein is CSVELTGTRREQYF.

A single count supports this clone. The genes are TRBV7-6 and TRBJ2-5, with 14 bases fitting TRBD2. The J call may be incorrect, as the DNA end agrees better with TRBJ2-7. This CDR3 region has 18 residues. CDR1 and CDR2 (germline): SGHVS, FNYEAQ. CDR3 loop: CASSGPTGTSGSRYEQYF. DNA of the CDR3: TGTGCCAGCAGCGGCCCAACTGGGACTAGCGGGAGTAGGTACGAGCAGTACTTC.

This clone was detected once. This chain links TRBV5-1 with TRBJ2-1; TRBD2 matches 9 bases. This CDR3 has 17 amino acids. V trimming: 4 bases; J trimming: 0 bases; junction bases outside the gene matches: 8. Germline lookup yields CDR1 SGHRS and CDR2 YFSETQ. DNA for the CDR3: TGCGCCAGCAGCCCGACTAGCGGTGTCTTCTCCTACAATGAGCAGTTCTTC. It translates to CASSPTSGVFSYNEQFF.

The V call is TRBV7-2, the J call TRBJ2-3, with D uncertain. Trimming shortened V by 2 bases and J by 5 bases, and 5 bases separated the two germline ends. The CDR3 loop spans 12 amino acids. Germline V gene data show CDR1 as SGHTA and CDR2 as FQGNSA. CDR3 residues: CASSLSGDTQYF. The CDR3 region has the DNA TGTGCCAGCAGCTTATCGGGAGATACGCAGTATTTT.

This clone came up a few times. The DNA of the CDR3 is TGTGCCAGCAGCCCCGACAGGGGCGGGGAGCTGTTTTTT. As protein: CASSPDRGGELFF. The chain recombines TRBV7-3 with TRBJ2-2, with 8 bases lining up with TRBD1. The CDR3 spans 13 residues. Germline loops: CDR1 SGHTA, CDR2 FQGTGA. The J segment lost 7 bases and the V segment lost 5 bases, leaving 3 bases of the junction unmatched.

V usage is TRBV28 and J usage is TRBJ2-7; the D is unclear. Germline V gene data show CDR1 as MDHEN and CDR2 as SYDVKM. V lost 4 bases to trimming and J lost 4 bases, with 5 bases between them. The CDR3 covers 11 residues. The CDR3 loop reads CASSSPYEQYF. The CDR3 DNA sequence: TGTGCCAGCAGTTCCCCATACGAGCAGTACTTC.

The rearrangement uses TRBV30 and TRBJ2-7; TRBD2 agrees at 9 bases. J gave up 3 bases and V 0 bases, and 9 bases lay outside the gene matches. The CDR3 sequence is 16 residues long. CDR1 and CDR2 from the germline V gene are GTSNPN and SVGIG (reference sequence). CDR3 in DNA: TGTGCCTGGAGTGTGGGGGGGGCGGGGGGGTTCTACGAGCAGTACTTC. Protein: CAWSVGGAGGFYEQYF.

The rearrangement joins TRBV7-8 to TRBJ2-2; D possibly corresponds to TRBD2 (6 bases). Germline assignment: CDR1 SGHVS and CDR2 FQNEAQ. The CDR3 has 17 amino acids. V was clipped by 0 bases and J by 1 base, with 12 bases between them. The CDR3 nucleotides read TGTGCCAGCAGCTTAGCGGTGTGGCGGGGGAACACCGGGGAGCTGTTTTTT. Its protein is CASSLAVWRGNTGELFF.

The chain joins TRBV27 to TRBJ2-7; 9 bases align to TRBD2. After removal of 3 bases from V and 1 base from J, the junction contained 4 bases not matched to a gene. This CDR3 has 15 amino acids. The V gene's germline CDR1 is MNHEY and CDR2 SMNVEV (reference sequence). CDR3: CASSFSLAGSYEQYF. The CDR3 nucleotides are TGTGCCAGCAGTTTTAGCCTAGCGGGATCCTACGAGCAGTACTTC.

V is TRBV6-6 and J is TRBJ2-2, with TRBD1 matching 7 bases. In germline, CDR1 is MNHNY, CDR2 SVGAGI (reference sequence). V lost 7 bases, J lost 5 bases, and 7 bases stayed unmatched. The CDR3 is made up of 14 amino acids. The CDR3 sequence: CASKGALRTGELFF. The CDR3 nucleotides are TGTGCCAGCAAGGGGGCGCTTAGAACCGGGGAGCTGTTTTTT.